One sample yielded the 26 T cell receptor beta chains listed below, sequenced in a study of human T cells and chemical hapten exposure. Time point specified: pre-sensitization, week 0. This sample's treatment: therapeutic diphenylcyclopropenone sensitization with weekly scalp DPC. TCRdb itself ran the RACE reads through MiXCR, one entry per CDR3 protein. The table records more than 300,000 distinct CDR3 sequences, about 5.4% of them present only once. The sample in question was whole blood, obtained in connection with sensitization to the hapten diphenylcyclopropenone (DPC). The source of these receptors is a woman between 18 and 30 years old with alopecia areata. Some clones in this sample may be carry-over from other donors' samples.

This clonotype was picked up many times. The CDR3 reads CASSLYASTDTQYF. The DNA of the CDR3 is TGTGCCAGCAGCTTATATGCTAGCACAGATACGCAGTATTTT. J is TRBJ2-3 and V is TRBV7-2, with D unclear. The V gene's germline CDR1 is SGHTA and CDR2 FQGNSA. This CDR3 contains 14 residues. The V and J ends lost 2 bases and 0 bases respectively, with 6 bases between them. The complete variable domain, with remaining parts taken from reference TRBV7-2 and TRBJ2-3, reads GAGVSQSPSNKVTEKGKDVELRCDPISGHTALYWYRQSLGQGLEFLIYFQGNSAPDKSGLPSDRFSAERTGGSVSTLTIQRTQQEDSAVYLCASSLYASTDTQYFGPGTRLTVL.

This rearrangement joins TRBV2 to TRBJ1-4; possibly TRBD1 for D (5 bases). The V end was cut by 0 bases, the J end by 3 bases, with 11 bases between. The CDR3 extends over 16 amino acids. From germline, CDR1 is SNHLY and CDR2 FYNNEI. In DNA, the CDR3 is TGTGCCAGCAGTGAAGCATGGGGGGAAGCTAATGAAAAACTGTTTTTT. This translates into CASSEAWGEANEKLFF.

Of note for this clonotype: The junction departs from the called germline gene at one end, perhaps through a read error. The chain joins TRBV12-3 or TRBV12-4 to TRBJ2-1, with D unresolved. This CDR3 region has 11 residues. The CDR3 sequence: CASSPRENVIF. CDR3 nucleotides: TGTGCCAGCAGTCCCCGAGAGAACGTGATCTTC.

This clonotype was detected a few times. The rearrangement links TRBV12-3 or TRBV12-4 to TRBJ1-2; 9 positions agree with TRBD1. Trimming took 3 bases from V and 4 from J; bases not matched to a gene: 3. The CDR3 totals 14 residues. The CDR3 sequence: CASSFTGGAYGYTF. CDR3 sequence (DNA): TGTGCCAGCAGTTTTACAGGGGGCGCCTATGGCTACACCTTC.

The chain employs TRBV19 and TRBJ2-1; D not resolved. In germline, CDR1 is LNHDA, CDR2 SQIVND (reference sequence). Deletions cut 3 bases from V and 9 bases from J, with 9 bases between. The CDR3 covers 12 residues. CDR3 sequence: CASSIRVGEQFF. The CDR3 DNA sequence: TGTGCCAGTAGTATCCGCGTAGGTGAGCAGTTCTTC.

The V gene is TRBV25-1, the J gene TRBJ1-5; D perhaps matches TRBD1 (5 bases). In germline, CDR1 is MGHDK, CDR2 SYGVNS. The CDR3 consists of 13 residues. V lost 10 bases, J lost 2 bases, and 12 bases lay in between. CDR3 in DNA: TGTGCCACCCAGGGTTTCGGCAATCAGCCCCAGCATTTT. It is translated as CATQGFGNQPQHF.

This clonotype showed up many times. The chain couples TRBV5-6 to TRBJ2-5; possibly TRBD1 for D (6 bases). The CDR3 is 18 residues long. With 0 bases removed from V and 4 bases from J, the gap between germline ends came to 22 bases. Germline CDR1 is SGHDT and CDR2 is YYEEEE. The CDR3: CASSLEPGRGIGGETQYF. CDR3 sequence (DNA): TGTGCCAGCAGCTTGGAACCGGGCAGGGGAATAGGAGGAGAGACCCAGTACTTC.

The sample holds many counts of this clonotype. The chain uses TRBV29-1 and TRBJ2-3, with unresolved D. Germline values: CDR1 SQVTM, CDR2 ANQGSEA. V was clipped by 4 bases and J by 5 bases, with 13 bases between them. The CDR3 is made up of 13 amino acids. As DNA, the CDR3 is TGCAGCGTTGTTGGTGTTATGAGAGATACGCAGTATTTT. This translates into CSVVGVMRDTQYF.

In its sample, this clonotype was seen many times. The rearrangement joins TRBV6-5 to TRBJ2-2; D is possibly TRBD2 (5 bases). The V end was cut by 2 bases, the J end by 4 bases, with 11 bases between. The V gene's germline CDR1 is MNHEY and CDR2 SVGAGI. CDR3 length: 15 amino acids. The CDR3 DNA reads as TGTGCCAGCAGTTACGAGGGCCCCCCCACCGGGGAGCTGTTTTTT. Encoded protein: CASSYEGPPTGELFF.

Ten or more counts support this clonotype. The chain is built from TRBV5-1 and TRBJ2-7; TRBD1 matches at 7 bases. The CDR3 contains 13 residues. Per the germline V gene, CDR1 is SGHRS and CDR2 is YFSETQ. Trimming removed 4 bases from V and 0 bases from J; junction bases left unmatched: 1. DNA for the CDR3: TGCGCCAGCAGCGGGGACAGCTCCTACGAGCAGTACTTC. Its protein is CASSGDSSYEQYF.

This clonotype has a count of ten or more. The chain uses TRBV27 and TRBJ2-3; D is unclear. The CDR3 loop spans 15 amino acids. Per germline, CDR1 MNHEY and CDR2 SMNVEV (reference sequence). Trimming left V 5 bases short and J 2 bases short, with 14 bases between. For the CDR3, the DNA is TGTGCCAGCAGTCCAAGAGCGTTATCCACAGATACGCAGTATTTT. Translation gives CASSPRALSTDTQYF.

This clonotype was detected many times. This chain links TRBV6-1 with TRBJ1-5; D perhaps matches TRBD1 (5 bases). CDR1 is MNHNS, CDR2 SASEGT, per germline. This CDR3 contains 14 residues. The V end was cut by 4 bases, the J end by 4 bases, with 11 bases between. The CDR3 protein is CASSALTENQPQHF. CDR3 bases: TGTGCCAGCAGTGCTTTGACAGAGAATCAGCCCCAGCATTTT.

This sequence joins TRBV6-2 or TRBV6-3 and TRBJ2-3, with D unclear. CDR3 length: 12 residues. From germline, CDR1 is MNHEY and CDR2 SVGEGT. Deletions cut 6 bases from V and 6 bases from J, with 10 bases between. The CDR3, as DNA: TGTGCCAGCAGGCGAGAAACGGATACGCAGTATTTT. The encoded protein is CASRRETDTQYF.

The chain is built from TRBV20-1 and TRBJ2-3; TRBD2 matches at 8 bases. Germline loops: CDR1 DFQATT, CDR2 SNEGSKA (reference sequence). Germline trimming cut 5 bases from V and 6 bases from J; bases unmatched to any gene: 16. The CDR3 covers 16 residues. The CDR3 sequence: CSAPHTSGVLLDTQYF. Here the CDR3 DNA reads TGCAGTGCTCCACACACTAGCGGCGTCCTCCTCGATACGCAGTATTTT.

This clonotype was recorded many times. V is TRBV7-9 and J is TRBJ1-1; TRBD1 might be the D (6 bases). The germline V gene encodes CDR1 SEHNR and CDR2 FQNEAQ (reference sequence). The CDR3 runs 15 residues. Trimming stripped 1 base from V and 0 bases from J, with 9 bases between. The CDR3 region is CASSLGQVMNTEAFF. In nucleotides, the CDR3 is TGTGCCAGCAGCTTAGGACAGGTCATGAACACTGAAGCTTTCTTT. Looking up the rest from reference TRBV7-9 and TRBJ1-1 gives the full variable domain: DTGVSQNPRHKITKRGQNVTFRCDPISEHNRLYWYRQTLGQGPEFLTYFQNEAQLEKSRLLSDRFSAERPKGSFSTLEIQRTEQGDSAMYLCASSLGQVMNTEAFFGQGTRLTVV.

This clonotype was counted a few times. V usage is TRBV5-1 and J usage is TRBJ2-5, with D tentatively TRBD2 (5 bases). V lost 0 bases and J lost 5, with 17 bases in between. Germline assignment: CDR1 SGHRS and CDR2 YFSETQ. CDR3 length equals 16 residues. The CDR3 bases are TGCGCCAGCAGCTTGGGTCTAGCCTCAAATGGTGAGACCCAGTACTTC. Encoded protein: CASSLGLASNGETQYF.

The chain has TRBV12-3 or TRBV12-4 and TRBJ2-3; the D gene is possibly TRBD2 (6 bases). The CDR3 spans 15 residues. Trimming cost V 6 bases and J 0 bases, with 13 bases left between them. CDR3 sequence reads: CASRGGAGSTDTQYF. For the CDR3, the DNA is TGTGCCAGCAGGGGCGGGGCGGGCAGCACAGATACGCAGTATTTT.

This chain joins TRBV9 and TRBJ2-5, with 10 bases fitting TRBD2. CDR1 is SGDLS, CDR2 YYNGEE, per germline. The V gene end was trimmed by 4 bases and the J gene end by 3 bases; junction bases not matched to a gene: 6. The CDR3 extends over 15 amino acids. Here the CDR3 DNA reads TGTGCCAGCAGCCGAGCGGGGGGGCTCGAAGAGACCCAGTACTTC. Translating gives CASSRAGGLEETQYF.

In its sample, this clonotype is medium-sized. The genes are TRBV4-3 and TRBJ1-1, with unresolved D. Trimming cost V 1 base and J 0 bases, with 9 bases left between them. Germline V CDR1 and CDR2: LGHNA, YSLEER. The CDR3 has 15 amino acids. CDR3: CASSQVADLNTEAFF. CDR3 coding DNA: TGCGCCAGCAGCCAAGTAGCCGATTTGAACACTGAAGCTTTCTTT.

There are a few counts of this clonotype. The chain has TRBV5-1 and TRBJ1-1, with 7 bases aligning to TRBD1. CDR3 length: 13 amino acids. In germline, CDR1 is SGHRS, CDR2 YFSETQ. The J segment lost 6 bases and the V segment lost 2 bases, leaving 4 bases of the junction unmatched. This CDR3 reads CASSFKGAAEAFF. The CDR3 nucleotides read TGCGCCAGCAGCTTCAAGGGGGCGGCTGAAGCTTTCTTT.

This clonotype was observed at least ten times. The J gene is TRBJ2-3, the V gene TRBV29-1, with TRBD1 matching over 7 bases. The CDR3 consists of 14 residues. Per germline, CDR1 SQVTM and CDR2 ANQGSEA. V was clipped by 4 bases and J by 6 bases; unmatched bases: 10. The CDR3 reads CSVVGSRGKDTQYF. DNA for the CDR3: TGCAGCGTTGTAGGATCCAGGGGGAAGGATACGCAGTATTTT.

This clonotype was counted only a few times. This sequence joins TRBV10-3 and TRBJ2-7, with TRBD2 matching over 8 bases. The ends lost 10 bases at V and 4 bases at J; junction bases unmatched: 6. Germline CDR1 ENHRY, CDR2 SYGVKD. The CDR3 loop spans 12 amino acids. The CDR3 DNA reads TGTGCCACGTCTAGCGGGTATTACGAGCAGTACTTC. It encodes CATSSGYYEQYF.

This clonotype was found a few times. The chain links TRBV7-8 to TRBJ2-3; 9 nucleotides align to TRBD2. Losses at the gene ends were 1 base for V and 9 bases for J; bases not matched to a gene: 5. The CDR3 spans 14 residues. In germline, CDR1 is SGHVS, CDR2 FQNEAQ. CDR3 nucleotides: TGTGCCAGCAGCTTAGAACTAGCGGGTGGGACGCAGTATTTT. Its protein is CASSLELAGGTQYF.

This clonotype was counted between two and nine times. CDR3 in DNA: TGTGCCAGCAGTTATGGGGGACAGGTCCACGAGCAGTACTTC. Amino acid sequence: CASSYGGQVHEQYF. The V gene is TRBV6-5, the J gene TRBJ2-7; 8 bases align to TRBD1. Trimming at V came to 3 bases and at J to 5 bases, leaving 6 bases not matched to a gene. From germline, CDR1 is MNHEY and CDR2 SVGAGI. This CDR3 is built from 14 residues.

The rearrangement links TRBV6-5 to TRBJ2-7; tentatively, D is TRBD2 (5 bases). The CDR3 is made up of 17 amino acids. The germline V gene encodes CDR1 MNHEY and CDR2 SVGAGI. Trimming stripped 0 bases from V and 2 bases from J, with 17 bases between. The CDR3 coding sequence is TGTGCCAGCAGTTACTCCACCCCGGCGGTCGGGACCTACGAGCAGTACTTC. This sequence encodes CASSYSTPAVGTYEQYF.

The chain is built from TRBV12-3 or TRBV12-4 and TRBJ2-1; 14 positions match TRBD2. V was clipped by 7 bases and J by 7 bases; unmatched bases: 6. CDR3 size: 15 residues. The CDR3 DNA reads TGTGCCAGCACCCCGACTAGCGGGGGGGCAAATGAGCAGTTCTTC. Amino acid sequence: CASTPTSGGANEQFF.